These T cell receptor beta chains were read from a single sample in a study of response to subunit inactivated influenza vaccine. From the RT-PCR reads, TCRdb called clonotypes with MiXCR, one entry per CDR3 protein. This sample yields 560,000 or so distinct CDR3 sequences, of which 7.6% are seen a single time; 10% to 15% belongs to the top ten. The sequenced sample was PBMCs from blood, obtained about 23 months after vaccination. These receptors all come from a man between 50 and 69 years old who received an inactivated influenza vaccine. The CDR3 runs from the conserved cysteine through the conserved F or W. The D gene is left open where the match is weak. Expanded clones get a size class; other rows say once, few or many, or leave the size out.

v_call	j_call	clone_size	d_call	cdr3_aa	cdr3_nt
TRBV7-9	TRBJ1-6	many	.	CASRTGNSPLHF	TGTGCCAGTCGTACAGGGAATTCACCCCTCCACTTT
TRBV11-1	TRBJ2-3	many	TRBD1	CASSSEKPYRGRTDTQYF	TGTGCCAGCAGCTCAGAGAAGCCATACAGGGGGCGGACAGATACGCAGTATTTT
TRBV5-1	TRBJ2-4	few	.	CASSPEGSKNIQYF	TGCGCCAGCAGCCCTGAGGGATCCAAAAACATTCAGTACTTC
TRBV3-1	TRBJ2-5	few	TRBD2	CASSQEALAGEETQYF	TGTGCCAGCAGCCAAGAGGCTCTAGCGGGAGAAGAGACCCAGTACTTC
TRBV5-1	TRBJ2-5	.	.	CASSNRPGGQEAQYF	TGCGCCAGCAGCAACCGCCCCGGAGGGCAAGAGGCCCAGTACTTC
TRBV6-5	TRBJ1-6	few	TRBD1	CASSYTDRGNSPLHF	TGTGCCAGCAGTTACACCGACAGGGGGAATTCACCCCTCCACTTT
TRBV5-1	TRBJ1-1	many	.	CASSLGHLNTEAFF	TGTGCCAGCAGCCTGGGACACCTGAACACTGAAGCTTTCTTT
TRBV25-1	TRBJ1-2	few	.	CASSESGAYTF	TGTGCCAGCAGTGAATCTGGGGCCTACACCTTC
TRBV7-9	TRBJ2-5	.	.	CASSPRTSWATQYF	TGTGCCAGCAGCCCCAGGACTTCTTGGGCGACCCAGTACTTC
TRBV7-2	TRBJ2-5	many	.	CASSRSWGVQETQYF	TGTGCCAGCAGCCGAAGTTGGGGGGTTCAAGAGACCCAGTACTTC
TRBV3-1	TRBJ2-3	few	.	CASSHLDRSTDTQYF	TGTGCCAGCAGCCACTTGGACAGAAGCACAGATACGCAGTATTTT
TRBV25-1	TRBJ2-2	few	.	CASSVGPITGELFF	TGTGCCAGCAGTGTTGGGCCGATCACCGGGGAGCTGTTTTTT
TRBV3-1	TRBJ2-7	few	.	CASSQEGGTREQYF	TGTGCCAGCAGCCAAGAGGGCGGCACGAGGGAGCAGTACTTC
TRBV5-6	TRBJ2-7	few	.	CASSSVTPATGSYEQYF	TGTGCCAGCAGCTCCGTCACACCAGCAACAGGATCCTACGAGCAGTACTTC
TRBV12-3/TRBV12-4	TRBJ2-1	many	TRBD2	CASSGASGGLHYNEQFF	TGTGCCAGCAGTGGGGCTAGCGGGGGACTCCATTACAATGAGCAGTTCTTC
TRBV6-2/TRBV6-3	TRBJ2-1	many	TRBD2	CASTGRGMSSYNEQFF	TGTGCCAGCACCGGGCGGGGGATGAGCTCCTACAATGAGCAGTTCTTC
TRBV7-2	TRBJ2-4	.	.	CASSRSGLALNIQYF	TGTGCCAGCAGCCGCTCAGGGCTAGCGTTGAACATTCAGTACTTC
TRBV11-2	TRBJ2-7	many	TRBD1	CASSPRQGAFYEQYF	TGTGCCAGCAGCCCTCGACAGGGGGCTTTTTACGAGCAGTACTTC
TRBV12-3/TRBV12-4	TRBJ1-2	few	.	CASSSPRLNYGYTF	TGTGCCAGCAGTTCCCCTCGTCTTAACTATGGCTACACCTTC
TRBV12-3/TRBV12-4	TRBJ2-7	.	.	CASSLARNEQYF	TGTGCCAGCAGTTTAGCGCGGAACGAGCAGTACTTC
TRBV20-1	TRBJ2-1	.	TRBD2	CSARETWTSGGNEQFF	TGCAGTGCTAGAGAGACTTGGACTAGCGGGGGGAATGAGCAGTTCTTC
TRBV20-1	TRBJ1-1	many	.	CSASANTEAFF	TGCAGTGCTAGCGCGAACACTGAAGCTTTCTTT
TRBV10-3	TRBJ2-2	.	.	CAISESDGKGSNTGELFF	TGTGCCATCAGTGAGTCGGACGGGAAGGGGTCGAACACCGGGGAGCTGTTTTTT
TRBV28	TRBJ2-3	many	.	CASSPLGQGGSRDTQYF	TGTGCCAGCAGTCCCCTTGGGCAGGGGGGGTCCAGAGATACGCAGTATTTT
TRBV2	TRBJ2-1	many	TRBD2	CASKRTSGGYIYEQFF	TGTGCCAGCAAGCGGACTAGCGGGGGGTATATTTATGAGCAGTTCTTC
TRBV7-8	TRBJ1-5	.	TRBD1	CASSRRGQGQPQHF	TGTGCCAGCAGCCGTCGGGGACAGGGCCAGCCCCAGCATTTT
TRBV15	TRBJ2-2	few	.	CATSNTGTGELFF	TGTGCCACCAGCAATACAGGGACCGGGGAGCTGTTTTTT
TRBV6-2/TRBV6-3	TRBJ2-7	many	TRBD2	CASSYRTSGIPTYEQYF	TGTGCCAGCAGTTACAGGACTAGCGGGATCCCTACCTACGAGCAGTACTTC
TRBV14	TRBJ2-1	few	.	CASSQDGGFYNEQFF	TGTGCCAGCAGCCAAGATGGGGGGTTCTACAATGAGCAGTTCTTC
TRBV5-1	TRBJ2-3	.	TRBD1	CASSPPTGVGTDTQYF	TGCGCCAGCAGCCCCCCAACAGGGGTTGGGACAGATACGCAGTATTTT
TRBV5-1	TRBJ2-3	few	.	CASSLGARQFLDTQYF	TGCGCCAGCAGCTTGGGGGCCCGACAGTTTCTGGATACGCAGTATTTT
TRBV28	TRBJ2-7	few	TRBD1	CASSLYRGVNEQYF	TGTGCCAGCAGTTTGTACAGGGGCGTCAACGAGCAGTACTTC
TRBV4-2	TRBJ1-6	many	.	CASSQDSPRENSPLHF	TGTGCCAGCAGCCAAGATAGCCCCAGGGAAAATTCACCCCTCCACTTT
TRBV15	TRBJ2-7	.	.	CATSREGGGSYEQYF	TGTGCCACCAGCAGAGAAGGTGGCGGGTCCTACGAGCAGTACTTC
TRBV27	TRBJ2-1	.	.	CASSPEGGGHGEQFF	TGTGCCAGCAGTCCCGAAGGGGGGGGACACGGAGAGCAGTTCTTC
TRBV5-1	TRBJ2-1	few	TRBD2	CASSASGGYYNEQFF	TGCGCCAGCAGCGCCAGCGGGGGGTACTACAATGAGCAGTTCTTC